One sample yielded the 20 T cell receptor beta chains listed below, sequenced in a study of blood T cell repertoires in COVID-19 (dated by TCRdb to 2018 to 2020). Library generation was performed with the immunoSEQ multiplex PCR assay. The table comes from immuneACCESS by way of TCRdb, which keeps in-frame sequences with V and J called. Part of the clones is missing from these tables; in studies checked, under half for an unresolved V gene and the rest for unknown reasons. Present in this sample are approximately 81,000 clones, 70% to 90% of which were seen just once. The ten largest clones represent roughly 12% of the sample. Sequencing was performed on peripheral blood. These receptors came from an older man with active or convalescent COVID-19.

The V and J genes are TRBV24-1 and TRBJ2-1; 10 positions match TRBD1. Germline lookup yields CDR1 KGHDR and CDR2 SFDVKD. This CDR3 comprises 17 residues. Trimming removed 2 bases from V and 0 bases from J; junction bases left unmatched: 3. CDR3 protein: CATSDWGQGHSYNEQFF. CDR3 DNA: TGTGCCACCAGTGATTGGGGACAGGGGCACTCCTACAATGAGCAGTTCTTC.

The chain combines TRBV28 with TRBJ2-1; D possibly corresponds to TRBD2 (6 bases). Trimming cost V 3 bases and J 3 bases, with 15 bases left between them. Germline loops: CDR1 MDHEN, CDR2 SYDVKM. The CDR3 consists of 16 residues. The CDR3 protein is CASSFLRPGSYNEQFF. DNA of the CDR3: TGTGCCAGCAGTTTCCTTCGACCCGGGAGCTACAATGAGCAGTTCTTC.

The chain links TRBV3-1 (or the pseudogene TRBV3-2) to TRBJ2-1; D ambiguous. This CDR3 is 13 amino acids long. Germline CDR1 reads LGHDT; CDR2 reads YNNKEL (reference sequence). V lost 4 bases to trimming and J lost 6 bases, with 10 bases between them. The CDR3 DNA sequence: TGTGCCAGCAGCCTCTCCAACGGCAATGAGCAGTTCTTC. Its translation: CASSLSNGNEQFF.

This clone was seen a few times. This chain uses TRBV30 with TRBJ1-6; 9 positions agree with TRBD1. The CDR3 loop spans 13 amino acids. V trimming: 4 bases; J trimming: 8 bases; junction bases outside the gene matches: 3. CDR1 GTSNPN and CDR2 SVGIG come from the germline V gene (reference sequence). The CDR3 reads CAWNTGGDSPLHF. CDR3 nucleotides: TGTGCCTGGAACACAGGGGGCGATTCACCCCTCCACTTT.

The V gene is TRBV7-8, the J gene TRBJ1-5; no clear D gene. The length of the CDR3 is 14 residues. Trimming removed 0 bases from V and 5 bases from J, with 8 bases in between. Germline lookup yields CDR1 SGHVS and CDR2 FQNEAQ. The CDR3 coding sequence is TGTGCCAGCAGCTTAGCCGACATTGATCAGCCCCAGCATTTT. The encoded protein is CASSLADIDQPQHF.

V usage is TRBV19 and J usage is TRBJ2-3, with D unresolved. This CDR3 has 12 residues. Trimming stripped 5 bases from V and 9 bases from J, with 12 bases between. In germline, CDR1 is LNHDA, CDR2 SQIVND (reference sequence). CDR3 protein: CASSPRVGTQYF. The CDR3 DNA sequence: TGTGCCAGTAGTCCCCGGGTAGGCACGCAGTATTTT. Variable domain in full (rest from reference TRBV19 and TRBJ2-3): DGGITQSPKYLFRKEGQNVTLSCEQNLNHDAMYWYRQDPGQGLRLIYYSQIVNDFQKGDIAEGYSVSREKKESFPLTVTSAQKNPTAFYLCASSPRVGTQYFGPGTRLTVL.

The chain uses TRBV9 and TRBJ1-1, with D unresolved. Germline V gene lookup returns CDR1 SGDLS and CDR2 YYNGEE. Between the trimmed V and J ends, which lost 4 bases and 1 base, there was a span of 14 bases. The length of the CDR3 is 15 residues. Here the CDR3 reads CASSTHKTPNTEAFF. CDR3 DNA sequence: TGTGCCAGCAGCACCCACAAAACCCCGAACACTGAAGCTTTCTTT.

CDR3: CATSDAGTGGGYTF. Written as DNA, the CDR3 is TGTGCCACCAGTGATGCCGGGACAGGGGGCGGCTACACCTTC. This chain joins TRBV24-1 and TRBJ1-2; 12 bases are a match to TRBD1. The CDR3 is made up of 14 amino acids. Germline loops: CDR1 KGHDR, CDR2 SFDVKD. V was pared by 3 bases and J by 8 bases, with 3 bases of the junction left unmatched.

V gene TRBV6-5 combines with J gene TRBJ2-5; D may be TRBD2 (6 bases). The V end lost 5 bases, the J end lost 3 bases, and 10 bases lay between the germline ends. The CDR3 length is 13 residues. Germline CDR1 is MNHEY and CDR2 is SVGAGI. CDR3 DNA sequence: TGTGCCAGCAGTCGTGGAGGGAAAGAGACCCAGTACTTC. Encoded protein: CASSRGGKETQYF.

V is TRBV5-6 and J is TRBJ2-2, with 7 bases identical to TRBD1. This CDR3 spans 16 amino acids. In germline, CDR1 is SGHDT, CDR2 YYEEEE. The V and J ends lost 1 base and 3 bases, in that order; junction bases with no gene match: 6. This chain's CDR3 is CASSLYETGYTGELFF. In DNA form, the CDR3 reads TGTGCCAGCAGCTTGTATGAGACAGGGTACACCGGGGAGCTGTTTTTT.

This rearrangement joins TRBV13 to TRBJ1-1; D call uncertain. CDR1 and CDR2 from the germline V gene are PRHDT and FYEKMQ (reference sequence). The CDR3 is 14 amino acids. Trimming removed 0 bases from V and 0 bases from J, with 5 bases in between. CDR3: CASSLGTLNTEAFF. For the CDR3, the DNA is TGTGCCAGCAGCTTAGGCACTCTGAACACTGAAGCTTTCTTT.

J is TRBJ1-2 and V is TRBV5-1; D call uncertain. Per germline, CDR1 SGHRS and CDR2 YFSETQ. V lost 2 bases and J lost 0, with 8 bases in between. The CDR3 has 14 amino acids. In DNA form, the CDR3 reads TGCGCCAGCAGCTTTGTACAGTCTAACTATGGCTACACCTTC. Translation gives CASSFVQSNYGYTF.

This clone appeared a single time. This chain uses TRBV6-5 with TRBJ1-6, with D possibly being TRBD1 (6 bases). The CDR3 totals 16 residues. Germline assignment: CDR1 MNHEY and CDR2 SVGAGI. Trimming took off 2 bases at V and 4 bases at J, with 12 bases between the two ends. For the CDR3, the DNA is TGTGCCAGCAGTTACGGGGATGGACAGTATAATTCACCCCTCCACTTT. Residues: CASSYGDGQYNSPLHF.

The rearrangement links TRBV30 to TRBJ1-1, with D perhaps matching TRBD1 (5 bases). The V and J ends lost 8 bases and 3 bases respectively, with 19 bases between them. Germline assignment: CDR1 GTSNPN and CDR2 SVGIG (reference sequence). The CDR3 length is 14 residues. The CDR3 nucleotides are TGTGCCCTCGCCAGGGACTCTCGGGACACTGAAGCTTTCTTT. Translating it yields CALARDSRDTEAFF.

The chain carries TRBV6-1 and TRBJ1-5, with D unresolved. Germline CDR1 MNHNS, CDR2 SASEGT. The ends were cut back, 3 bases at V and 3 bases at J, with 6 bases in the middle. CDR3 length: 13 amino acids. The CDR3 sequence is CASSDLFNQPQHF. In DNA form, the CDR3 reads TGTGCCAGCAGTGACCTCTTCAATCAGCCCCAGCATTTT.

This chain uses TRBV19 with TRBJ2-2; D might be TRBD1 (6 bases). Germline CDR1 LNHDA, CDR2 SQIVND (reference sequence). V was clipped by 6 bases and J by 4 bases, with 15 bases between them. CDR3 size: 15 residues. In DNA, the CDR3 is TGTGCCAGTAGAGGGGGACCCGTGGTCACCGGGGAGCTGTTTTTT. Its protein is CASRGGPVVTGELFF.

This chain connects TRBV7-6 to TRBJ1-3; D ambiguous. The CDR3 totals 18 residues. Germline V gene data show CDR1 as SGHVS and CDR2 as FNYEAQ. V lost 1 base to trimming and J lost 8 bases, with 24 bases between them. The CDR3 sequence: CASSLESERPMRRDTIYF. For the CDR3, the DNA is TGTGCCAGCAGCTTAGAGTCGGAACGCCCGATGCGGAGAGACACCATATATTTT.

The rearrangement links TRBV18 to TRBJ1-2; D possibly corresponds to TRBD1 (5 bases). V gave up 2 bases and J gave up 0 bases, with 10 bases separating them. Germline CDR1 and CDR2: KGHSH and LQKENI. The CDR3 is 15 amino acids. CDR3 amino acids: CASSPSTATNYGYTF. The CDR3 DNA follows: TGTGCCAGCTCACCATCGACAGCAACTAACTATGGCTACACCTTC.

J is TRBJ2-1 and V is TRBV4-2; D is unresolved. Germline V gene lookup returns CDR1 LGHNA and CDR2 YNFKEQ. Between the trimmed V and J ends, which lost 0 bases and 3 bases, there was a span of 12 bases. This CDR3 is built from 16 residues. This CDR3 is CASSQEVAVDYNEQFF. In DNA, the CDR3 is TGTGCCAGCAGCCAAGAAGTGGCGGTGGACTACAATGAGCAGTTCTTC.

V is TRBV5-1 and J is TRBJ2-2; 9 nucleotides align to TRBD1. This CDR3 is 15 amino acids long. Germline V CDR1 and CDR2: SGHRS, YFSETQ. After removal of 4 bases from V and 5 bases from J, the junction contained 6 bases not matched to a gene. CDR3 coding DNA: TGCGCCAGCAGCGATAGGACAGGGGTGACCGGGGAGCTGTTTTTT. Translated, it gives CASSDRTGVTGELFF. Using reference TRBV5-1 and TRBJ2-2 for the parts outside the CDR3, the full variable domain is KAGVTQTPRYLIKTRGQQVTLSCSPISGHRSVSWYQQTPGQGLQFLFEYFSETQRNKGNFPGRFSGRQFSNSRSEMNVSTLELGDSALYLCASSDRTGVTGELFFGEGSRLTVL.